The 4 T cell receptor beta chains in this list originate from one sample, sequenced in a study of cytotoxic CD8 clonotypes in ibrutinib-treated CLL. Profiled with immunoSEQ multiplex PCR; TCRdb holds only in-frame clones, not every one. Here the sample spans approximately 90,000 clones, about 74% being singletons. The source was PBMCs, collected after 24 months of ibrutinib treatment. Source of these receptors: a human donor with chronic lymphocytic leukemia.

The CDR3 DNA is TGTGCCAGCAGCCAGGAAGGGGATGGGGAGACCCAGTACTTC. Translating it yields CASSQEGDGETQYF. The chain employs TRBV11-1 and TRBJ2-5; TRBD1 might be the D (5 bases). The CDR3 extends over 14 amino acids. Germline loops: CDR1 SGHAT, CDR2 FQDESV (reference sequence). With 5 bases removed from V and 5 bases from J, the gap between germline ends came to 15 bases.

The count of this clone is one. This chain connects TRBV9 to TRBJ1-5, with 10 bases matching TRBD1. This CDR3 spans 19 amino acids. After removal of 3 bases from V and 2 bases from J, the junction contained 14 bases not matched to a gene. Germline-derived CDR1 and CDR2 are SGDLS and YYNGEE. CDR3 DNA: TGTGCCAGCAGCGCCGGGGACAGGGGATCTGAGGATGGCAATCAGCCCCAGCATTTT. Residues: CASSAGDRGSEDGNQPQHF.

This chain uses TRBV7-2 with TRBJ2-2; 11 bases map to TRBD2. Unmatched junction bases numbered 7, after V lost 11 bases and J lost 5 bases. Germline CDR1 and CDR2: SGHTA and FQGNSA. The CDR3 has 14 amino acids. In nucleotides, the CDR3 is TGTGCCCTGTCGACTAGCGGGATAACCGGGGAGCTGTTTTTT. Protein sequence: CALSTSGITGELFF.

This chain uses TRBV20-1 with TRBJ1-1; D call uncertain. Germline lookup yields CDR1 DFQATT and CDR2 SNEGSKA (reference sequence). The CDR3 runs to 11 residues. V lost 5 bases to trimming and J lost 0 bases, with 4 bases between them. Written as DNA, the CDR3 is TGCAGTGCTTTCATGAACACTGAAGCTTTCTTT. Residues: CSAFMNTEAFF.